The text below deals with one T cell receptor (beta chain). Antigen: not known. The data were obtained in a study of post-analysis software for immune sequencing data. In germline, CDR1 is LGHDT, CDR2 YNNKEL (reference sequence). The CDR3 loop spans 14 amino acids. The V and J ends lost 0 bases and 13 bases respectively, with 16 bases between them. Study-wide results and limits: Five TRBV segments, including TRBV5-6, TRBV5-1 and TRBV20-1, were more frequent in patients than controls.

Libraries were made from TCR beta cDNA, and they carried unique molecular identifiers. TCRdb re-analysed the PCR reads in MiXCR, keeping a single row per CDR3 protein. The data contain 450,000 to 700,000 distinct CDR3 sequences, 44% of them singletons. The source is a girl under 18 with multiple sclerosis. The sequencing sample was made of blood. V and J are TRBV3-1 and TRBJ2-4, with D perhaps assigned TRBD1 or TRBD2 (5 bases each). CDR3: CASSQEWDPQRQYF. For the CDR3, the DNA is TGTGCCAGCAGCCAAGAATGGGACCCCCAGAGGCAGTACTTC.